The rows below give T cell receptor beta chains drawn from one sample of a study of OX40 agonist ivuxolimab in advanced cancers. Some clones are missing from TCRdb's copy, which holds only in-frame ones; the method was immunoSEQ multiplex PCR. Of approximately 70,000 clones listed, 75% to 85% are singletons. The starting material was CD4+ or CD8+ T cells sorted from blood, obtained in a trial of the OX40 agonist ivuxolimab. These receptors all stem from an adult with an advanced solid tumor such as melanoma, head and neck, liver or kidney cancer. Both conserved end residues are part of each CDR3. The order of the fields is CDR3 DNA, CDR3 protein, clone size, V gene, D gene, J gene. The D gene is left open where the match is weak. Size is omitted from some rows. Given values are once, few, many or a class for expanded clones.

TGTGCCAGCAGCTTACCGACCTCGGAGCAGTACTTC,CASSLPTSEQYF,NA,TRBV7-6,NA,TRBJ2-7
TGTGCCAGTAGTCCGCAAAAAGATACGCAGTATTTT,CASSPQKDTQYF,NA,TRBV19,NA,TRBJ2-3
TGTGCCAGCATGGACAGGGCAAACACTGAAGCTTTCTTT,CASMDRANTEAFF,NA,TRBV6-1,TRBD1,TRBJ1-1
TGTGCCAGCAGCCCCGCAGCAGGGTTAGCGGGGGGCCGGTCGGATACGCAGTATTTT,CASSPAAGLAGGRSDTQYF,NA,TRBV7-9,TRBD2,TRBJ2-3
TGTGCCAGCAATAGGGCAGGGATATCCTCCTACGAGCAGTACTTC,CASNRAGISSYEQYF,NA,TRBV5-8,NA,TRBJ2-7
TGTGCCAGCAGCTTGCGGGGGACCAGCGGGTACTTT,CASSLRGTSGYF,NA,TRBV5-8,NA,TRBJ1-6
TGCAGCGTTGAACGGCAGGAGCAGTTCTTC,CSVERQEQFF,NA,TRBV29-1,NA,TRBJ2-1
TGTGCCAGCAGCTACGAACAGGGGGCGGGAGCTTTCTTT,CASSYEQGAGAFF,NA,TRBV11-2,TRBD1,TRBJ1-1
TGCGCCAGCAGCCGGACTTCTTTATGGGAGAACACTGAAGCTTTCTTT,CASSRTSLWENTEAFF,once,TRBV5-1,NA,TRBJ1-1
TGTGCCAGCAGCTTGGCAGTCCAAGAGACCCAGTACTTC,CASSLAVQETQYF,NA,TRBV5-4,NA,TRBJ2-5
TGTGCCAGCAGCTTCGGAAGAGGGGACGGTGAAAAACTGTTTTTT,CASSFGRGDGEKLFF,NA,TRBV7-2,NA,TRBJ1-4
TGTGCCAGCAGGGCAAGTGTGGAGACCCAGTACTTC,CASRASVETQYF,NA,TRBV6-1,NA,TRBJ2-5
TGTGCCAGCAGCGTGACAGGGTTCACTGAAGCTTTCTTT,CASSVTGFTEAFF,NA,TRBV9,TRBD1,TRBJ1-1
TGTGCCAGTAGTATAGCCGGACGGACCAACACTGAAGCTTTCTTT,CASSIAGRTNTEAFF,NA,TRBV19,NA,TRBJ1-1
TGTGCCAGCAGCTGGCCAGGGGGGAGCAATCAGCCCCAGCATTTT,CASSWPGGSNQPQHF,NA,TRBV7-2,TRBD1,TRBJ1-5
TGTGCCAGCAGTGCTTTAGGTCCCCCCTCCTACGAGCAGTACTTC,CASSALGPPSYEQYF,once,TRBV2,NA,TRBJ2-7
TGCGCCAGCAGCCAAGGGACAGGGTTCTATGGCTACACCTTC,CASSQGTGFYGYTF,NA,TRBV4-1,TRBD1,TRBJ1-2
TGCGCCAGCAGCCTGCCGGGGCTTCCTAGAGATCAGGCTAGCGGAGCCCGTCGAGAGACCCAGTACTTC,CASSLPGLPRDQASGARRETQYF,NA,TRBV23-1,TRBD2,TRBJ2-5
TGTGCCAGCAGCCGCTTTTTCGGGACTAGTACGAGTGAGCAGTTCTTC,CASSRFFGTSTSEQFF,NA,TRBV11-2,TRBD2,TRBJ2-1
TGTGCCAGCAGCCTTCAGGGATACTCCTACGAGCAGTACTTC,CASSLQGYSYEQYF,NA,TRBV2,NA,TRBJ2-7
TGTGCCTCCCTGGGGGGGCCCCAAGAGACCCAGTACTTC,CASLGGPQETQYF,NA,TRBV6-1,NA,TRBJ2-5